These T cell receptor beta chains were read from a single sample in a study of blood T cell repertoires in COVID-19. Method: immunoSEQ multiplex PCR; TCRdb's copy keeps in-frame clones and lacks some. The data contain 45,000 to 55,000 clones, 90% of them singletons. The sample consisted of peripheral blood. These receptors were taken from a woman between 35 and 50 years old with active COVID-19. Each CDR3 is given with its conserved first and last residue. Fields, in order: V gene, J gene, D gene, clone size, CDR3 DNA, CDR3 protein. D genes are given only for firm matches. Size is omitted from some rows. Given values are once, few, many or a class for expanded clones.

>TRBV2|TRBJ1-6|NA|NA
TGTGCCAGCAGTGAAATGGCTAATTCACCCCTCCACTTT
CASSEMANSPLHF
>TRBV5-1|TRBJ2-7|NA|NA
TGCGCCAGCAGCTTAGGGCAGGGGAACTACGAGCAGTACTTC
CASSLGQGNYEQYF
>TRBV29-1|TRBJ1-1|NA|NA
TGCAGCGTTGAACGTCTCTGGTTCGGGGACAAGGGAGCTTTCTTT
CSVERLWFGDKGAFF
>TRBV6-6|TRBJ1-4|TRBD1|once
TGTGCCAGCAGTCGAACGACAGGGGGCGCACAAATAACTAATGAAAAACTGTTTTTT
CASSRTTGGAQITNEKLFF
>TRBV7-9|TRBJ2-1|NA|once
TGTGCCAGCAGCTTAACTTCGCAACCGTCTAACAATGAGCAGTTCTTC
CASSLTSQPSNNEQFF
>TRBV19|TRBJ2-2|NA|NA
TGTGCCAGTAGTATGGAGGGCACGAGGTTTCTCACCGGGGAGCTGTTTTTT
CASSMEGTRFLTGELFF
>TRBV7-2|TRBJ1-2|NA|NA
TGTGCCAGCAGCTTATCGACAGACTATGGCTACACCTTC
CASSLSTDYGYTF
>TRBV11-3|TRBJ2-1|TRBD1|NA
TGTGCCAGCAGCCCCCGGACAGGGAACGATGAGCAGTTCTTC
CASSPRTGNDEQFF
>TRBV11-2|TRBJ1-6|NA|hyperexpanded
TGTGCCAGCAGCTTAGATGGGAGCTCCTATAATTCACCCCTCCACTTT
CASSLDGSSYNSPLHF
>TRBV2|TRBJ1-2|NA|NA
TGTGCCAGCAGTGTCGGACAGGGCTACACCTTC
CASSVGQGYTF
>TRBV5-1|TRBJ1-1|TRBD1|NA
TGCGCCAGCAGCTCGACAGGGGTTAACACTGAAGCTTTCTTT
CASSSTGVNTEAFF
>TRBV3-1/TRBV3-2|TRBJ2-4|NA|NA
TGTGCCAGCAGCCAAGTTACAGGGAAAGCCATTCAGTACTTC
CASSQVTGKAIQYF
>TRBV18|TRBJ1-2|TRBD1|NA
TGTGCCAGCTCACCGGGACAGGGAAGTTCTTATGGCTACACCTTC
CASSPGQGSSYGYTF
>TRBV29-1|TRBJ2-7|TRBD1|NA
TGCAGCGTTGAGGGACAGGGGGCGGGGGAGCAGTACTTC
CSVEGQGAGEQYF
>TRBV5-4|TRBJ2-7|NA|NA
TGTGCCAGCAGCTTGGCGGTAGGAGCCTACGAGCAGTACTTC
CASSLAVGAYEQYF
>TRBV6-5|TRBJ2-7|NA|NA
TGTGCCAGCAGCCAAGGCCCAGCGGAGGGTGAGCAGTACTTC
CASSQGPAEGEQYF
>TRBV19|TRBJ1-6|NA|NA
TGTGCCAGTAGTATCCGGGACATTTCTTCACCCCTCCACTTT
CASSIRDISSPLHF
>TRBV11-3|TRBJ2-7|TRBD2|NA
TGTGCCAGCAGCAAAGTGAGCGGGGGCACCTCCTACGAGCAGTACTTC
CASSKVSGGTSYEQYF
>TRBV7-8|TRBJ1-1|TRBD1|NA
TGTGCCAGCAGCTTAACTAGTGGGACAGTTAGCTGGATGAACACTGAAGCTTTCTTT
CASSLTSGTVSWMNTEAFF
>TRBV21-1|TRBJ2-5|NA|NA
TGTGCCAGCAGCAAGGGGGGGCCGCAAGAGACCCAGTACTTC
CASSKGGPQETQYF
>TRBV27|TRBJ1-6|NA|NA
TGTGCCAGCAGTTCTAGGATCAGGAGGTCACCCCTCCACTTT
CASSSRIRRSPLHF
>TRBV23-1|TRBJ2-1|NA|NA
TGCGCCAGCAGTCAGCGATGGTCCTACAATGAGCAGTTCTTC
CASSQRWSYNEQFF
>TRBV9|TRBJ2-1|TRBD2|NA
TGTGCCAGCAGCGTGCGCAGCGGGGGGTCGTTCAGCTCCTACAATGAGCAGTTCTTC
CASSVRSGGSFSSYNEQFF
>TRBV6-5|TRBJ1-2|NA|NA
TGTGCCAGCAGTTACTCGAGGGCATTAGGGGGTGGCTACACCTTC
CASSYSRALGGGYTF
>TRBV2|TRBJ2-5|TRBD1|NA
TGTGCCAGCAGGGACAGGGGAGGAGGGGAGACCCAGTACTTC
CASRDRGGGETQYF
>TRBV5-8|TRBJ2-5|TRBD1|NA
TGTGCCAGCAGCTCCCGGACAGGGGGCGTAGAGACCCAGTACTTC
CASSSRTGGVETQYF
>TRBV27|TRBJ2-7|NA|NA
TGTGCCAGCGGGCCCAGAGACTCCTACGAGCAGTACTTC
CASGPRDSYEQYF
>TRBV4-1|TRBJ2-5|NA|NA
TGCGCCAGCAGCCAAGAACTAGGACAAGAGACCCAGTACTTC
CASSQELGQETQYF
>TRBV11-2|TRBJ1-5|NA|NA
TGTGCCAGCAGCTTAGATCGGGGAGGGTTTGAGGCCCAGCATTTT
CASSLDRGGFEAQHF
>TRBV11-1|TRBJ1-1|TRBD1|NA
TGTGCCAGCAGCTTAGCCAGGGGGCAAACTTTCTTT
CASSLARGQTFF
>TRBV7-3|TRBJ2-2|NA|NA
TGTGCCAGCAGCTTAGCCCCCCCGGGGGCCGGGGAGCTGTTTTTT
CASSLAPPGAGELFF
>TRBV6-5|TRBJ2-5|NA|NA
TGTGCCAGCAGGAAACAGGGTCAAGAGACCCAGTACTTC
CASRKQGQETQYF
>TRBV11-3|TRBJ2-2|NA|once
TGTGCCAGCAGCCAAGACAGAAACACCGGGGAGCTGTTTTTT
CASSQDRNTGELFF
>TRBV27|TRBJ1-6|NA|NA
TGTGCCAGCGGGACAATTAATTCACCCCTCCACTTT
CASGTINSPLHF
>TRBV28|TRBJ1-6|TRBD1|once
TGTGCCAGCACCCCCAGGGGGAGGAATTCACCCCTCCACTTT
CASTPRGRNSPLHF
>TRBV7-2|TRBJ1-1|NA|NA
TGTGCCAGCAGCTTATGGGGGGAGAACACTGAAGCTTTCTTT
CASSLWGENTEAFF
>TRBV5-8|TRBJ1-5|TRBD1|NA
TGTGCCAGCAGCTTGTCCGGGGGACAGGCACAGCCCCAGCATTTT
CASSLSGGQAQPQHF
>TRBV30|TRBJ1-4|TRBD1|NA
TGTGCCTATGCGACAGGGGGATTTGAAAAACTGTTTTTT
CAYATGGFEKLFF
>TRBV10-3|TRBJ1-2|NA|NA
TGTGCCATCAGTGTAGCAGGGTCCTATGGCTACACCTTC
CAISVAGSYGYTF
>TRBV6-5|TRBJ1-4|NA|NA
TGTGCCAGCGAAGAGGGGGCAACTAATGAAAAACTGTTTTTT
CASEEGATNEKLFF
>TRBV7-9|TRBJ2-2|TRBD1|once
TGTGCCAGCAGCTTAGTGGGGACAGGGACCGCCGGGGAGCTGTTTTTT
CASSLVGTGTAGELFF
>TRBV7-2|TRBJ2-5|TRBD2|NA
TGTGCCAGCAGCTTAGCCCCAACTAGCGGGGGCCATAGTTACCAAGAGACCCAGTACTTC
CASSLAPTSGGHSYQETQYF
>TRBV5-1|TRBJ1-5|NA|NA
TGCGCCAGCAGTCTGGACAGCGGTGGCAATCAGCCCCAGCATTTT
CASSLDSGGNQPQHF
>TRBV2|TRBJ2-1|NA|once
TGTGCCAGCAGCGCTAGTACCGATGAGCAGTTCTTC
CASSASTDEQFF
>TRBV5-6|TRBJ2-3|TRBD2|NA
TGTGCCAGCAGCCCCGGCCCAGCGGGGGGCCACACAGATACGCAGTATTTT
CASSPGPAGGHTDTQYF
>TRBV19|TRBJ1-2|NA|NA
TGTGCCAGTAGTGTGACTGCTAACTATGGCTACACCTTC
CASSVTANYGYTF